The entry that follows covers one TCR beta chain sequence. This CDR3 contains 15 residues. V was pared by 1 base and J by 2 bases, with 12 bases between. Looked up from germline, CDR1 is MDHEN and CDR2 is SYDVKM. TCRdb's copy holds only in-frame clones and misses some; the assay was immunoSEQ multiplex PCR. The repertoire has about 140,000 clones, about 88% of them found once; the top ten carry over 5%. This sample is part of a study of blood T cell repertoires in COVID-19. Whole-study context: Acute and convalescent COVID-19 samples came from the United States, Italy and Spain.

Sequenced sample: peripheral blood. The chain combines TRBV28 with TRBJ2-7; no firm D call. This TCR was recovered from a human donor in a cohort sampled during active COVID-19. The CDR3 nucleotides read TGTGCCAGCAGTTTATTGGTTTGGCCAACCTACGAGCAGTACTTC. Protein sequence: CASSLLVWPTYEQYF.